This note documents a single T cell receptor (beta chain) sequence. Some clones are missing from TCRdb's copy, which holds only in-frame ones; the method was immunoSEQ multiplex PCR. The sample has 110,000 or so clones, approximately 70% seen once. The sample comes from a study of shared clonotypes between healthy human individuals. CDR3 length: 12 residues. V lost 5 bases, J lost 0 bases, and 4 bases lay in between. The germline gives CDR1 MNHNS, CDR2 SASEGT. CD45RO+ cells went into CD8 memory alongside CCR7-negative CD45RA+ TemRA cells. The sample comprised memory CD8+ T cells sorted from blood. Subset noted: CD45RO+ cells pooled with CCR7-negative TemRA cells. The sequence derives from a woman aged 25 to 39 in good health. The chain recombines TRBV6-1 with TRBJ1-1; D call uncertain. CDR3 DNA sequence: TGTGCCAGCAGTCCAATGAACACTGAAGCTTTCTTT. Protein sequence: CASSPMNTEAFF.